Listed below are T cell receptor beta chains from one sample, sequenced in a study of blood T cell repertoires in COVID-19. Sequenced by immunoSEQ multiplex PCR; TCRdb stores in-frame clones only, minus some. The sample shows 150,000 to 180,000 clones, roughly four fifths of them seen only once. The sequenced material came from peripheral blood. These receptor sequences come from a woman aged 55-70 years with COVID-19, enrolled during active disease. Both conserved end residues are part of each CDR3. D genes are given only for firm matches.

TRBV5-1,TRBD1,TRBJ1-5,TGCGCCAGCAGCTTTCGGGGACAGCGTGATCAGCCCCAGCATTTT,CASSFRGQRDQPQHF
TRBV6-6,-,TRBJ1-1,TGTGCCAGCAGTTATCCTACAGGGATGAACACTGAAGCTTTCTTT,CASSYPTGMNTEAFF
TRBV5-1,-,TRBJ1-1,TGCGCCAGCAGCTTGGGGGCAGGTGGATTTAGCACTGAAGCTTTCTTT,CASSLGAGGFSTEAFF
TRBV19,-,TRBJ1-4,TGTGCCAGTAGTTCCTCAGGGTGGGCTAATGAAAAACTGTTTTTT,CASSSSGWANEKLFF
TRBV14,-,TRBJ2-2,TGTGCCAGCAGCCATCGGGACCCCCGGGAGACCGGGGAGCTGTTTTTT,CASSHRDPRETGELFF
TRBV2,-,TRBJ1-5,TGTGCCAGCAGTGAAGGGCAGGGTTACAGTAGCAATCAGCCCCAGCATTTT,CASSEGQGYSSNQPQHF
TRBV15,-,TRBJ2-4,TGTGCCACCAGCAGTGAACAGGGTGTAAAAAACATTCAGTACTTC,CATSSEQGVKNIQYF
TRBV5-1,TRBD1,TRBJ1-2,TGCGCCAGCAGCTGGGACAGGGACTATGGCTACACCTTC,CASSWDRDYGYTF
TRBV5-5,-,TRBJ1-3,TGTGCCAGCAGCTTGGTTTTGTCTAACTCTGGAAACACCATATATTTT,CASSLVLSNSGNTIYF
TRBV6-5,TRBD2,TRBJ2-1,TGTGCCAGCAGTCGGGACTACCTAGCCAATGAGCAGTTCTTC,CASSRDYLANEQFF
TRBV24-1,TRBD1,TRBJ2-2,TGTGCCACCGGACAGGGGTACACCGGGGAGCTGTTTTTT,CATGQGYTGELFF
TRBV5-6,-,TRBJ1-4,TGTGCCAGCAGCTTGAGGACATCCGGTAATGAAAAACTGTTTTTT,CASSLRTSGNEKLFF
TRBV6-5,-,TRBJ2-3,TGTGCCAGCAATGGAGGGAACACAGATACGCAGTATTTT,CASNGGNTDTQYF
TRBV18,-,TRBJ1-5,TGTGCCAGCTCAGCCGACAGCTATCAGCCCCAGCATTTT,CASSADSYQPQHF
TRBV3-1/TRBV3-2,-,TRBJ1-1,TGTGCCAGCAGCCCCTCCGGAGGCGGCACTGAAGCTTTCTTT,CASSPSGGGTEAFF
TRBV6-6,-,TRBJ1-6,TGTGCCAGCAGTTACCTCAGGGATAATTCACCCCTCCACTTT,CASSYLRDNSPLHF
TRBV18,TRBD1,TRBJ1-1,TGTGCCAGCTCACCGGGACAGGCGGTCACTGAAGCTTTCTTT,CASSPGQAVTEAFF
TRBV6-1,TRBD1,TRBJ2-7,TGTGCCAGCAGTGAAGATAGCAGGGGGACCTACGAGCAGTACTTC,CASSEDSRGTYEQYF
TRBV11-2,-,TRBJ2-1,TGTGCCAGCAGCCCCACATTTGGCTACAATGAGCAGTTCTTC,CASSPTFGYNEQFF
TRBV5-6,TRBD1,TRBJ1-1,TGTGCCAGCAGCTTGGCTTTATCGGGACAGCTGAACACTGAAGCTTTCTTT,CASSLALSGQLNTEAFF
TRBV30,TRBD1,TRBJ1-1,TGTGCCTGGACATTTACAGGGGGCACTGAAGCTTTCTTT,CAWTFTGGTEAFF
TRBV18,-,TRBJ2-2,TGTGCCAGCTCACCTAACCAGGCCGGTACTAGCTTTTCCGGGGAGCTGTTTTTT,CASSPNQAGTSFSGELFF
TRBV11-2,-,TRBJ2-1,TGTGCCAGCAGCTTAGAGCGGGTTAATGAGCAGTTCTTC,CASSLERVNEQFF
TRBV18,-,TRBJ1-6,TGTGCCAGCCCCTCGGGGGGGTCGGGGAATTCACCCCTCCACTTT,CASPSGGSGNSPLHF
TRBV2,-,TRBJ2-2,TGTGCCAGCAGTGGCCAGGGTTACACCGGGGAGCTGTTTTTT,CASSGQGYTGELFF
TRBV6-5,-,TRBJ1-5,TGTGCCAGCAGTTACGCGGGGGGCAGACAGCCCCAGCATTTT,CASSYAGGRQPQHF
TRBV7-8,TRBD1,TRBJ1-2,TGTGCCAGCAGCCAAACCGGGACAGTTCAGAACTATGGCTACACCTTC,CASSQTGTVQNYGYTF
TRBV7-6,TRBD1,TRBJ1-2,TGTGCCAGCAGCTGGGGACAGGGTTTAGGCTACACCTTC,CASSWGQGLGYTF
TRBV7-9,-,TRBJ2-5,TGTGCCAGCAGCTTAATCTTAAACCAAGAGACCCAGTACTTC,CASSLILNQETQYF
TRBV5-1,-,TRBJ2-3,TGCGCCAGCAGCTTGGGGCGGGCGATCAGTAGCACAGATACGCAGTATTTT,CASSLGRAISSTDTQYF
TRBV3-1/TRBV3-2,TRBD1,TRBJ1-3,TGTGCCAGCAGCTGGGGACAGGGATCAAACACCATATATTTT,CASSWGQGSNTIYF
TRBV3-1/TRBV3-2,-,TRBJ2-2,TGTGCCAGCAGCCAAGATAGATGGGGGGCGAACACCGGGGAGCTGTTTTTT,CASSQDRWGANTGELFF
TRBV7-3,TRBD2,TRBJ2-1,TGTGCCAGCAGATCTCTAGCGGGAGGCTTGAATGAGCAGTTCTTC,CASRSLAGGLNEQFF